The clone carrying this T cell receptor (beta chain) was detected once. What it recognizes is unknown. The germline gives CDR1 SGDLS, CDR2 YYNGEE. CDR3 length equals 14 residues. Deletions cut 0 bases from V and 4 bases from J, with 10 bases between. The source of the sample is a study of CD8 T cells in ankylosing spondylitis. Making the TCR beta libraries involved quantitative 5'-RACE with molecular barcodes. TCRdb recomputed calls from the 5' RACE reads with MiXCR, one row per CDR3 protein. The sample lists under 200,000 distinct CDR3 sequences, 10% to 15% seen once, with 9.5% to 11% in the top ten. General study points: Relatively scarce in peripheral blood, disease-linked clones were CD8+. Reported data indicate significant enrichment of disease-linked clones within matched ankylosing spondylitis synovial fluid.

The sequencing sample was made of blood, either unsorted or a sorted T cell fraction (not recorded which). The chain recombines TRBV9 with TRBJ1-1, with D perhaps matching TRBD1 (5 bases). The sequence came from a female donor with ankylosing spondylitis or in good health (not recorded which). The CDR3 protein is CASSVEPGGTEAFF. For the CDR3, the DNA is TGTGCCAGCAGCGTAGAACCCGGGGGCACTGAAGCTTTCTTT.